This TCR beta chain was documented in a study of spatial heterogeneity in lung cancer. Points from the study as a whole: Higher tumor mutation counts went along with higher counts of expanded intratumoral alpha and beta TCRs.

TCRdb reprocessed the 5' RACE reads via MiXCR and lists one record per CDR3 protein. The sample has around 12,000 distinct CDR3 sequences, approximately 3% seen once. In its sample, this clonotype was seen many times. What it recognizes is unknown. Stated time point: sample taken at primary tumor resection. With 6 bases removed from V and 4 bases from J, the gap between germline ends came to 12 bases. The CDR3 totals 14 residues. Germline CDR1 is WSHSY and CDR2 is SAAADI. This rearrangement joins TRBV10-2 to TRBJ2-2, with D possibly matching TRBD1 (5 bases). The origin of this receptor is a male donor with early-stage non-small cell lung cancer. Material: lung tumor tissue, obtained at surgery. The CDR3 sequence: CASSPTGVTGELFF. CDR3 bases: TGCGCCAGCAGCCCAACAGGAGTCACCGGGGAGCTGTTTTTT.